This T cell receptor (beta chain) was identified during a study of blood T cells in healthy people across ages. Across the study: Template switching retrieved approximately one barcoded beta molecule for each two T cells. Overall study results and limits: Estimated diversity that came from one million T cells was considered an underestimate. Among T cells, TCR beta diversity per million cells dropped roughly linearly as age rose.

The table lists this clonotype with a few counts. The antigen is unknown. This CDR3 contains 15 residues. Germline V gene data show CDR1 as MNHEY and CDR2 as SMNVEV (reference sequence). Trimming took 3 bases from V and 4 from J, leaving 16 bases between them. Using a J-beta primer mix together with a sample-barcoded 5' primer, a second PCR was run for 7 to 11 cycles. Per-sample output comprised a minimum of 2.5 million paired-end reads containing CDR3. TCRdb itself ran the 5' RACE reads through MiXCR, one entry per CDR3 protein. Of about 1 million distinct CDR3 sequences in the sample, less than 50% are singletons; the top ten hold 18%.

The material sequenced was blood. This sequence joins TRBV27 and TRBJ2-7; the D gene is possibly TRBD1 (5 bases). The sequence was collected from a woman aged 55-75 years in good health. CDR3 sequence (DNA): TGTGCCAGCAGTTTGAGCCCCGTGACAGAGTACGAGCAGTACTTC. The encoded protein is CASSLSPVTEYEQYF.